Listed here are 24 T cell receptor beta chains from one sample, sequenced in a study of OX40 agonist ivuxolimab in advanced cancers. The table came from immunoSEQ multiplex PCR; TCRdb's copy has only in-frame clones and leaves some out. Of about 26,000 clones listed, roughly 85% are singletons. The specimen was CD4+ or CD8+ T cells sorted from blood, collected in a trial of the OX40 agonist ivuxolimab. These receptors came from an adult with an advanced solid tumor such as melanoma, head and neck, liver or kidney cancer.

The chain couples TRBV5-1 to TRBJ2-1; tentatively, D is TRBD2 (6 bases). Trimming left V 0 bases short and J 9 bases short, with 13 bases between. Germline lookup yields CDR1 SGHRS and CDR2 YFSETQ. CDR3 length equals 14 residues. The CDR3 loop is CASSLDWGVSEQFF. The CDR3 DNA reads as TGCGCCAGCAGCTTGGATTGGGGGGTCTCTGAGCAGTTCTTC.

CDR3: CSVEDRVGEKLFF. CDR3 in DNA: TGCAGCGTGGAGGACAGGGTCGGTGAAAAACTGTTTTTT. The chain combines TRBV29-1 with TRBJ1-4; 8 bases are a match to TRBD1. J was trimmed by 7 bases and V by 6 bases; bases with no gene match: 7. The CDR3 contains 13 residues. The germline V gene encodes CDR1 SQVTM and CDR2 ANQGSEA.

This clone was counted a single time. The chain joins TRBV5-5 to TRBJ1-2; maybe TRBD1 (5 bases). The CDR3 length is 14 residues. Trimming removed 0 bases from V and 4 bases from J, with 10 bases in between. Germline V gene sequence: CDR1 SGHKS, CDR2 YYEKEE (reference sequence). The chain's CDR3 is CASSLDRRIYGYTF. DNA for the CDR3: TGTGCCAGCAGCTTGGACAGGAGGATCTATGGCTACACCTTC.

This clone was counted only a few times. This rearrangement joins TRBV7-2 to TRBJ1-1; no clear D gene. Trimming took off 4 bases at V and 2 bases at J, with 11 bases between the two ends. The CDR3 length is 14 residues. Germline V gene lookup returns CDR1 SGHTA and CDR2 FQGNSA. CDR3 in DNA: TGTGCCAGCAGCTCAATGGACGGAAACACTGAAGCTTTCTTT. It translates to CASSSMDGNTEAFF.

Regarding this clone: This specimen includes other DNA sequences encoding the same CDR3. The chain joins TRBV27 to TRBJ2-5; a possible D gene is TRBD2 (6 bases). This CDR3 contains 16 residues. V lost 0 bases and J lost 1, with 12 bases in between. Germline V CDR1 and CDR2: MNHEY, SMNVEV (reference sequence). The CDR3 sequence: CASSLSWAGPQETQYF. CDR3 nucleotides: TGTGCCAGCAGTTTATCTTGGGCGGGACCCCAAGAGACCCAGTACTTC.

The V and J genes are TRBV27 and TRBJ2-5; 10 positions match TRBD1. The CDR3 covers 13 residues. Germline V gives CDR1 MNHEY, CDR2 SMNVEV (reference sequence). V lost 6 bases to trimming and J lost 5 bases; unmatched junction nucleotides: 3. CDR3 sequence reads: CASSDRGPETQYF. The CDR3 nucleotides read TGTGCCAGCAGCGACAGGGGGCCTGAGACCCAGTACTTC.

The table lists this clone with a few counts. The V gene is TRBV2, the J gene TRBJ1-3; weak D call: TRBD1 (6 bases). Trimming removed 10 bases from V and 0 bases from J, with 10 bases in between. The germline gives CDR1 SNHLY, CDR2 FYNNEI. This CDR3 region has 13 residues. DNA for the CDR3: TGTGCCACAGGGGACATCTCTGGAAACACCATATATTTT. Translation gives CATGDISGNTIYF.

V usage is TRBV5-1 and J usage is TRBJ2-1, with 16 bases matching TRBD2. This CDR3 spans 17 amino acids. The V segment lost 3 bases and the J segment 2 bases; nucleotides outside the gene matches: 2. The germline V gene has CDR1 SGHRS and CDR2 YFSETQ. The CDR3 protein is CASSWGLAGGPYNEQFF. CDR3 nucleotides: TGCGCCAGCAGCTGGGGACTAGCGGGGGGGCCCTACAATGAGCAGTTCTTC.

The chain employs TRBV13 and TRBJ2-2; D gene unclear. The germline V and J ends were trimmed by 4 bases and 3 bases, with 9 bases remaining between them. The CDR3 length is 14 residues. CDR1 and CDR2 from the germline V gene are PRHDT and FYEKMQ (reference sequence). CDR3 loop: CASSSYRDTGELFF. In nucleotides, the CDR3 is TGTGCCAGCAGCTCCTACAGAGACACCGGGGAGCTGTTTTTT.

The chain is built from TRBV11-3 and TRBJ2-7, with 7 bases fitting TRBD1. CDR1 and CDR2 (germline): SGHNT, YENEEA. V was pared by 6 bases and J by 5 bases, with 7 bases of the junction left unmatched. CDR3 length: 13 amino acids. Here the CDR3 DNA reads TGTGCCAGCAGTTATACGGACAGGAACGAGCAGTACTTC. It yields the protein CASSYTDRNEQYF.

The chain is built from TRBV6-1 and TRBJ1-2, with no clear D. The germline CDR1 and CDR2 sequences are MNHNS and SASEGT. The CDR3 sequence is 16 residues long. Trimming took 3 bases from V and 3 from J, leaving 17 bases between them. CDR3 residues: CASSEGNREKDYGYTF. The CDR3 nucleotides read TGTGCCAGCAGTGAGGGGAATAGAGAAAAGGACTATGGCTACACCTTC.

This clone has just a few counts. This rearrangement joins TRBV10-3 to TRBJ1-1, with a possible D match to TRBD1 (6 bases). V was cut by 3 bases and J by 0 bases, with 11 bases left in between. This CDR3 region has 15 residues. Germline values: CDR1 ENHRY, CDR2 SYGVKD. The CDR3 sequence is CAISESGTLNTEAFF. The CDR3 nucleotides are TGTGCCATCAGTGAATCCGGGACACTGAACACTGAAGCTTTCTTT.

The chain links TRBV6-1 to TRBJ1-1; TRBD1 matches at 7 bases. Per germline, CDR1 MNHNS and CDR2 SASEGT. V trimming: 5 bases; J trimming: 4 bases; junction bases outside the gene matches: 1. There are 12 residues in the CDR3. CDR3 sequence (DNA): TGTGCCAGCAGTTGGGACAGCACTGAAGCTTTCTTT. Residues: CASSWDSTEAFF.

The chain is built from TRBV7-9 and TRBJ2-1; the match to TRBD2 covers 9 bases. Germline values: CDR1 SEHNR, CDR2 FQNEAQ (reference sequence). V lost 1 base and J lost 2; bases outside the gene matches: 3. The CDR3 runs to 16 residues. The CDR3 reads CASSLGASGAYNEQFF. CDR3 nucleotides: TGTGCCAGCAGCTTAGGGGCTAGCGGGGCCTACAATGAGCAGTTCTTC.

V usage is TRBV4-1 and J usage is TRBJ1-1; TRBD1 is a possible D gene (6 bases). Germline assignment: CDR1 MGHRA and CDR2 YSYEKL. This CDR3 contains 15 residues. Trimming left V 4 bases short and J 2 bases short, with 14 bases between. The CDR3 DNA is TGCGCCAGCAGCCGTCCCGGGACACCTAACACTGAAGCTTTCTTT. Its translation: CASSRPGTPNTEAFF.

The chain is built from TRBV5-5 and TRBJ1-1; no definite D call. This CDR3 is 14 amino acids long. Trimming removed 0 bases at V and 0 bases at J, with 6 bases between. Germline V CDR1 and CDR2: SGHKS, YYEKEE (reference sequence). CDR3 bases: TGTGCCAGCAGCTTGGAGGCAGTGAACACTGAAGCTTTCTTT. The encoded protein is CASSLEAVNTEAFF.

This sequence joins TRBV11-2 and TRBJ1-1, with D unresolved. Germline V gene data show CDR1 as SGHAT and CDR2 as FQNNGV. V dropped 10 bases and J dropped 5 bases, with 11 bases sitting between them. The CDR3 extends over 11 amino acids. This chain's CDR3 is CATDYRTEAFF. In DNA, the CDR3 is TGTGCCACCGACTATCGGACTGAAGCTTTCTTT. The full variable domain, in which reference TRBV11-2 and TRBJ1-1 provide the parts outside the CDR3, is EAGVAQSPRYKIIEKRQSVAFWCNPISGHATLYWYQQILGQGPKLLIQFQNNGVVDDSQLPKDRFSAERLKGVDSTLKIQPAKLEDSAVYLCATDYRTEAFFGQGTRLTVV.

The gene calls are TRBV7-3 and TRBJ2-4; D is uncertain. This CDR3 is built from 13 residues. V dropped 5 bases and J dropped 6 bases, with 11 bases sitting between them. CDR1 and CDR2 from the germline V gene are SGHTA and FQGTGA. CDR3 region: CASSPYPGNIQYF. In DNA form, the CDR3 reads TGTGCCAGCAGCCCATACCCCGGAAACATTCAGTACTTC.

The chain recombines TRBV7-9 with TRBJ1-4; no clear D gene. The CDR3 loop spans 12 amino acids. Trimming removed 1 base from V and 7 bases from J, with 4 bases in between. Germline V gene data show CDR1 as SEHNR and CDR2 as FQNEAQ (reference sequence). The CDR3 nucleotides are TGTGCCAGCAGCTTAGAAAGTGAAAAACTGTTTTTT. Translating gives CASSLESEKLFF.

For the CDR3, the DNA is TGTGCCAGCAGCCTCTTTGGGGATGGGCACACTGAAGCTTTCTTT. Its protein product is CASSLFGDGHTEAFF. This rearrangement joins TRBV5-4 to TRBJ1-1, with D unclear. This CDR3 comprises 15 residues. The V gene's germline CDR1 is SGHNT and CDR2 YYREEE (reference sequence). Trimming cost V 4 bases and J 3 bases, with 16 bases left between them.

The CDR3 nucleotides are TGTGCCAGCAACCGGGACAGGGGCCCCAATGAGCAGTTCTTC. Protein sequence: CASNRDRGPNEQFF. The rearrangement joins TRBV2 to TRBJ2-1; 10 bases agree with TRBD1. J gave up 6 bases and V 7 bases, and 6 bases lay outside the gene matches. The CDR3 extends over 14 amino acids. Germline loops: CDR1 SNHLY, CDR2 FYNNEI.

The chain carries TRBV7-8 and TRBJ2-1, with TRBD1 identical over 10 bases. This CDR3 contains 13 residues. The J segment lost 8 bases and the V segment lost 4 bases, leaving 2 bases of the junction unmatched. CDR1 is SGHVS and CDR2 is FQNEAQ in the germline V gene. The CDR3 coding sequence is TGTGCCAGCAGCTCCGGACAGGGGGATGAGCAGTTCTTC. Translated, it gives CASSSGQGDEQFF. Combining the CDR3 with reference TRBV7-8 and TRBJ2-1 gives the whole variable domain GAGVSQSPRYKVAKRGQDVALRCDPISGHVSLFWYQQALGQGPEFLTYFQNEAQLDKSGLPSDRFFAERPEGSVSTLKIQRTQQEDSAVYLCASSSGQGDEQFFGPGTRLTVL.

This rearrangement joins TRBV23-1 to TRBJ1-2, with a tentative D call TRBD1 (5 bases). TRBV23-1 is flagged as an ORF with uncertain function. Trimming pared 0 bases from V and 5 bases from J, leaving 10 bases between. CDR3 length: 14 amino acids. The CDR3 nucleotides read TGCGCCAGCAGTCAATCGAACAGGATTTATGGCTACACCTTC. This sequence encodes CASSQSNRIYGYTF.

CDR3 loop: CASSFGADNQPQHF. CDR3 nucleotide sequence: TGTGCCAGCAGTTTTGGGGCAGACAATCAGCCCCAGCATTTT. The V gene is TRBV27, the J gene TRBJ1-5; D might be TRBD1 (5 bases). The CDR3 has 14 amino acids. In germline, CDR1 is MNHEY, CDR2 SMNVEV (reference sequence). V dropped 3 bases and J dropped 3 bases, with 9 bases sitting between them.